This T cell receptor beta chain comes out of a study of cytomegalovirus exposure and HLA in healthy donors. Regarding the study as a whole: In a later analysis, a missense DCLRE1C variant was linked to TCR beta V- and J-gene trimming. Reported performance of the classifier showed diagnosis of cytomegalovirus status with high specificity and sensitivity.

The study ran its PCR with 60 Vbeta and 13 Jbeta primers. Here immunoSEQ multiplex PCR was the method, and the copy in TCRdb shows in-frame clones only, minus some. Found here are under 250,000 clones, 82% of them singletons; the top ten hold approximately 5.7%. The trim removed 7 bases at V and 4 bases at J, leaving 6 bases unmatched. This CDR3 comprises 13 residues. CDR1 and CDR2 from the germline V gene are LNHDA and SQIVND (reference sequence). With respect to this clone: The antigen is unknown.

What was sequenced was PBMCs. The J gene is TRBJ1-1, the V gene TRBV19, with 7 nucleotides matching TRBD1. The source is a man aged 35 to 55 in good health and CMV-seropositive. The DNA of the CDR3 is TGTGCCAGTACCTCGGGACAGCTCACTGAAGCTTTCTTT. This encodes CASTSGQLTEAFF.